The source of this T cell receptor beta chain is a study of human T cells and chemical hapten exposure. As for the study in general: Small differences in pooled library volume mainly drove the variation in TCR yields per sample. Whole-study findings and limits: After DPC sensitization, TCRs above 1 in 1000 frequency showed no change.

Unique molecular identifiers were attached to individual cDNA molecules within the library. TCRdb independently ran MiXCR on the RACE reads; one entry per CDR3 protein. The top ten clones hold roughly 1.6% of a sample with 130,000 or so distinct CDR3 sequences, around 8.2% of them seen once. Of note for this clonotype: Its antigen is currently unknown.

The time point: healthy volunteer bleed at 2 weeks. Blood, whole and unfractionated, served as the source for total RNA extraction. Sequenced: whole blood. This TCR derives from a male donor in good health. Some clones in this sample may be carry-over from other donors' samples.

The DNA of the CDR3 is TGTGCCAGCAGCTTAGGCGGTAAGAAGTTCCTGAACACTGAAGCTTTCTTT. Protein product: CASSLGGKKFLNTEAFF. The V call is TRBV7-2, the J call TRBJ1-1; D not resolved. CDR1 SGHTA and CDR2 FQGNSA come from the germline V gene. Trimming took off 1 base at V and 0 bases at J, with 15 bases between the two ends. The length of the CDR3 is 17 residues.